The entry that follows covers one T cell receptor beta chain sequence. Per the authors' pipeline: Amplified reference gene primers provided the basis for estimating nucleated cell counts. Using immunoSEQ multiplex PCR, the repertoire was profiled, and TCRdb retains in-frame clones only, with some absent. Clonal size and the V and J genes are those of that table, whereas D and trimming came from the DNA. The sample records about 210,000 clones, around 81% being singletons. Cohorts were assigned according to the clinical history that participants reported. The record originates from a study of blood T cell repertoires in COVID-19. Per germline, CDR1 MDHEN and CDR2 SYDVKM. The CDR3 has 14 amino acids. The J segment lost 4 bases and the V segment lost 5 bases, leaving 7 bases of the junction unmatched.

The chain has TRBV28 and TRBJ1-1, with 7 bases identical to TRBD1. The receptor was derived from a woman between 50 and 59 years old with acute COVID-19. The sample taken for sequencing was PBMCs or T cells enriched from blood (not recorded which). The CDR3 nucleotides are TGTGCCAGCAGTATTCGGACAGGAATCACTGAAGCTTTCTTT. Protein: CASSIRTGITEAFF.